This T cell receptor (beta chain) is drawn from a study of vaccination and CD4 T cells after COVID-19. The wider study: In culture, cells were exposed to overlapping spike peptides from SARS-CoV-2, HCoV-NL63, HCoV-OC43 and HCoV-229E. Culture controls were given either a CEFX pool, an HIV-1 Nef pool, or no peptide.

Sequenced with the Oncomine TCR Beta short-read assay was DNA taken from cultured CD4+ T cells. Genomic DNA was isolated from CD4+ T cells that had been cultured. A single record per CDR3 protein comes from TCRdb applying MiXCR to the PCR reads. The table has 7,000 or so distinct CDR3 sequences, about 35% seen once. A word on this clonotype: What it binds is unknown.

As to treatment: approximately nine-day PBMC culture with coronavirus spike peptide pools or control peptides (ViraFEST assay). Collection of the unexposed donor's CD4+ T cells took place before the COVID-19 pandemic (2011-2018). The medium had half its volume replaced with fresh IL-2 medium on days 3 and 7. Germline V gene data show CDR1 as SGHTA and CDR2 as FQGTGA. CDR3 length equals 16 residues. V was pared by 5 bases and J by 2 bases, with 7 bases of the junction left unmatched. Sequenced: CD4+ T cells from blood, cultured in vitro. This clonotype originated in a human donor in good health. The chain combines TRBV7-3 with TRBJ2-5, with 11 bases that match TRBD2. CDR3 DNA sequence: TGTGCCAGCAGCACCTTAGCGGGAGGGCTTCAAGAGACCCAGTACTTC. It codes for CASSTLAGGLQETQYF.